These 15 T cell receptor beta chains share one sample of origin, sequenced in a study of T cell responses to AZD1222 COVID-19 vaccine. The protocol was immunoSEQ multiplex PCR, while the TCRdb copy is restricted to in-frame clones and leaves out a portion. This repertoire shows about 88,000 clones, just over 90% found once; its top ten account for 5% to 6.5%. The specimen comprised peripheral blood, sampled on day 0 of AZD1222 vaccination. The receptors come from an adult in good health.

This rearrangement joins TRBV4-1 to TRBJ1-4, with a weak D call TRBD1 (5 bases). The CDR3 has 15 amino acids. V was pared by 4 bases and J by 5 bases, with 14 bases between. Germline lookup yields CDR1 MGHRA and CDR2 YSYEKL. CDR3 in amino acids: CASSRTGTVNEKLFF. CDR3 DNA: TGCGCCAGCAGCCGGACCGGGACCGTAAATGAAAAACTGTTTTTT.

The chain has TRBV28 and TRBJ2-7; D is uncertain. Trimming left V 3 bases short and J 4 bases short, with 10 bases between. Germline CDR1 MDHEN, CDR2 SYDVKM. The CDR3 spans 13 residues. Written as DNA, the CDR3 is TGTGCCAGCAGTTTGTCCCTCGCTTACGAGCAGTACTTC. This sequence encodes CASSLSLAYEQYF.

As concerns this clone: The germline gene is not matched at one end of the junction; a read error may be the cause. The chain combines TRBV7-7 with TRBJ2-3, with TRBD1 matching 7 bases. The CDR3 spans 15 residues. CDR1 SSHAT and CDR2 FNYEAQ come from the germline V gene (reference sequence). In nucleotides, the CDR3 is TGTGCTAGCAGTCAGACAGGGTCGATCACAGATACGCAGTATTTT. As protein: CASSQTGSITDTQYF.

The chain combines TRBV5-5 with TRBJ2-7; possibly TRBD2 for D (5 bases). The CDR3 spans 15 residues. V lost 4 bases to trimming and J lost 2 bases, with 16 bases between them. The germline V gene has CDR1 SGHKS and CDR2 YYEKEE (reference sequence). The CDR3 DNA sequence: TGTGCCAGCAGCAAAGACTACCCCGGCCCCTACGAGCAGTACTTC. Protein: CASSKDYPGPYEQYF.

The chain combines TRBV9 with TRBJ1-1; 7 nucleotides align to TRBD1. Germline V gene lookup returns CDR1 SGDLS and CDR2 YYNGEE. V dropped 0 bases and J dropped 5; count of bases not matched to a gene: 10. This CDR3 contains 16 residues. The CDR3 coding sequence is TGTGCCAGCAGCGTAGCTCCTTGGGGCAGGGGGACTGAAGCTTTCTTT. Amino acid sequence: CASSVAPWGRGTEAFF.

The chain joins TRBV24-1 to TRBJ2-1; D gene unclear. Germline V gene data show CDR1 as KGHDR and CDR2 as SFDVKD. This CDR3 contains 15 residues. Trimming left V 3 bases short and J 8 bases short, with 16 bases between. The CDR3 DNA reads TGTGCCACCAGTGATCTTCGCTACTCCTTTGATGAGCAGTTCTTC. Its translation: CATSDLRYSFDEQFF.

J is TRBJ2-1 and V is TRBV28; a weak D match, TRBD2 (7 bases). CDR3 length: 12 amino acids. Germline loops: CDR1 MDHEN, CDR2 SYDVKM. V shed 11 bases and J shed 10 bases, with 18 bases lying between them. This chain's CDR3 is CAAGAWGGEQFF. The CDR3 nucleotides read TGTGCCGCAGGAGCTTGGGGGGGCGAGCAGTTCTTC.

The V and J genes are TRBV4-2 and TRBJ2-4; D gene uncertain. This CDR3 spans 15 amino acids. From germline, CDR1 is LGHNA and CDR2 YNFKEQ. Trimming stripped 1 base from V and 1 base from J, with 8 bases between. Written as DNA, the CDR3 is TGTGCCAGCAGCCAAGCGGTACTGGCCAAAAACATTCAGTACTTC. Residues: CASSQAVLAKNIQYF.

This clone was seen just once. The CDR3 sequence: CASSLSWGMNTEAFF. The CDR3 nucleotides read TGTGCCAGCAGTTTATCGTGGGGCATGAACACTGAAGCTTTCTTT. This chain links TRBV27 with TRBJ1-1; TRBD1 might be the D (5 bases). This CDR3 has 15 amino acids. The V end was cut by 0 bases, the J end by 0 bases, with 8 bases between. Germline CDR1 is MNHEY and CDR2 is SMNVEV (reference sequence).

The chain uses TRBV28 and TRBJ1-2; D ambiguous. This CDR3 is 16 amino acids long. Germline CDR1 MDHEN, CDR2 SYDVKM. Deletions cut 1 base from V and 3 bases from J, with 15 bases between. CDR3 sequence reads: CASSLFRHLRHYGYTF. The CDR3 DNA is TGTGCCAGCAGTTTATTTCGCCACCTCCGACACTATGGCTACACCTTC.

The V gene is TRBV6-2 or TRBV6-3, the J gene TRBJ1-1; tentatively, D is TRBD1 (6 bases). The CDR3 loop spans 12 amino acids. The V end was cut by 4 bases, the J end by 11 bases, with 14 bases between. CDR1 and CDR2 (germline): MNHEY, SVGEGT. The CDR3 sequence is CASSFPGTTAFF. DNA for the CDR3: TGTGCCAGCAGTTTCCCCGGGACAACGGCTTTCTTT.

Notes on this clone: This sample includes further DNA sequences coding for the same CDR3. The chain combines TRBV27 with TRBJ2-3; D gene uncertain. Germline values: CDR1 MNHEY, CDR2 SMNVEV (reference sequence). The CDR3 extends over 16 amino acids. Trimming took off 3 bases at V and 0 bases at J, with 13 bases between the two ends. CDR3 nucleotide sequence: TGTGCCAGCAGTTTTCTAGGCTTCTCTAGCACAGATACGCAGTATTTT. This encodes CASSFLGFSSTDTQYF.

The chain has TRBV7-2 and TRBJ1-1; 7 bases are a match to TRBD1. The CDR3 contains 14 residues. With V trimmed by 3 bases and J by 7 bases, 8 bases remained unmatched. Germline CDR1 reads SGHTA; CDR2 reads FQGNSA. The CDR3 DNA reads TGTGCCAGCAGCTTCGGACAGGAGGCGGGTGAAGCTTTCTTT. Encoded protein: CASSFGQEAGEAFF.

The chain joins TRBV6-5 to TRBJ1-1; 10 nucleotides agree with TRBD1. The V segment lost 7 bases and the J segment 1 base; nucleotides outside the gene matches: 3. The V gene's germline CDR1 is MNHEY and CDR2 SVGAGI. The CDR3 totals 14 residues. The CDR3 nucleotides read TGTGCCAGCATTTGGACAGGGGGGAACACTGAAGCTTTCTTT. Residues: CASIWTGGNTEAFF.

The V and J genes are TRBV19 and TRBJ2-5; the D call may be TRBD1 or TRBD2 (5 bases each). Germline V gives CDR1 LNHDA, CDR2 SQIVND (reference sequence). V lost 10 bases to trimming and J lost 2 bases, with 17 bases between them. The CDR3 is 14 residues long. This CDR3 is CATRRGRSQETQYF. DNA of the CDR3: TGTGCCACTCGCCGGGGCAGGTCGCAAGAGACCCAGTACTTC.